The 22 T cell receptor beta chains below were found in one sample sequenced in a study of blood T cell repertoires in COVID-19. Assay used: immunoSEQ multiplex PCR; TCRdb lists only in-frame clones, some missing. The repertoire includes about 88,000 clones, about 90% of them detected once, and about 16% sits in the top ten. What was sequenced was peripheral blood. All receptors come from a male donor with acute or convalescent COVID-19.

The gene calls are TRBV5-1 and TRBJ2-5; 13 bases are shared with TRBD2. V dropped 2 bases and J dropped 7; count of bases not matched to a gene: 2. CDR3 length: 14 residues. The germline V gene encodes CDR1 SGHRS and CDR2 YFSETQ. The CDR3 is CASSFGLAGATQYF. The CDR3 DNA is TGCGCCAGCAGCTTCGGACTAGCGGGGGCGACCCAGTACTTC.

This clone showed up just once. A much larger clone lies a single base off, so this may be a read error. The chain uses TRBV19 and TRBJ1-5; 9 bases line up with TRBD1. The CDR3 covers 14 residues. V lost 3 bases and J lost 4; bases outside the gene matches: 1. CDR1 is LNHDA and CDR2 is SQIVND in the germline V gene (reference sequence). CDR3: CASSMTGGNQPQHF. In DNA, the CDR3 is TGTGCCAGTAGTATGACAGGGGGGAATCAGCCCCAGCATTTT.

The CDR3 protein is CASSYSTGTGSYEQYF. CDR3 coding DNA: TGTGCCAGCAGTTACTCAACCGGGACAGGGTCCTACGAGCAGTACTTC. The chain uses TRBV6-2 or TRBV6-3 and TRBJ2-7; 9 bases match TRBD1. V lost 0 bases to trimming and J lost 1 base; unmatched junction nucleotides: 4. This CDR3 is built from 16 residues. Germline V gene lookup returns CDR1 MNHEY and CDR2 SVGEGT.

The chain uses TRBV7-2 and TRBJ2-1, with TRBD2 matching over 10 bases. The V gene end was trimmed by 6 bases and the J gene end by 4 bases; junction bases not matched to a gene: 6. This CDR3 comprises 15 residues. CDR1 is SGHTA, CDR2 FQGNSA, per germline. The CDR3 sequence: CASRSSGGVYNEQFF. CDR3 sequence (DNA): TGTGCCAGCAGATCGAGCGGGGGGGTTTACAATGAGCAGTTCTTC.

CDR3 protein: CSVVGTGGGEQYF. CDR3 bases: TGCAGCGTTGTGGGGACAGGGGGCGGCGAGCAGTACTTC. The gene calls are TRBV29-1 and TRBJ2-7; TRBD1 aligns across 12 bases. The germline V gene encodes CDR1 SQVTM and CDR2 ANQGSEA. The CDR3 totals 13 residues. Losses at the gene ends were 4 bases for V and 6 bases for J; bases not matched to a gene: 4.

This chain joins TRBV11-3 and TRBJ1-1; D is uncertain. The CDR3 is made up of 14 amino acids. Germline-derived CDR1 and CDR2 are SGHNT and YENEEA. Between the trimmed V and J ends, which lost 5 bases and 4 bases, there was a span of 14 bases. The CDR3, as DNA: TGTGCCAGCAGCGCCGGGAGGGCGGGCACTGAAGCTTTCTTT. It codes for CASSAGRAGTEAFF.

The chain couples TRBV5-1 to TRBJ2-7; 8 bases line up with TRBD1. V gave up 2 bases and J gave up 5 bases; unmatched junction bases: 6. In germline, CDR1 is SGHRS, CDR2 YFSETQ. The CDR3 covers 14 residues. DNA of the CDR3: TGCGCCAGCAGCTTTGGGCCGACAGGGGACGAGCAGTACTTC. Amino acid sequence: CASSFGPTGDEQYF.

CDR3 coding DNA: TGCAGCGACCAGGGAAGGGCATCGGCGCCCCAGCATTTT. It codes for CSDQGRASAPQHF. The gene calls are TRBV29-1 and TRBJ1-5; a possible D gene is TRBD1 (5 bases). V lost 7 bases and J lost 9, with 19 bases in between. Germline lookup yields CDR1 SQVTM and CDR2 ANQGSEA. There are 13 residues in the CDR3.

The chain employs TRBV19 and TRBJ1-3; the D gene is possibly TRBD1 (6 bases). This CDR3 has 16 amino acids. Germline V gene lookup returns CDR1 LNHDA and CDR2 SQIVND (reference sequence). Trimming took off 4 bases at V and 0 bases at J, with 13 bases between the two ends. The CDR3 sequence: CASSKNDRFSGNTIYF. The CDR3 DNA sequence: TGTGCCAGTAGTAAGAACGACAGGTTCTCTGGAAACACCATATATTTT.

V is TRBV2 and J is TRBJ1-4; weak D call: TRBD1 (6 bases). CDR3 length: 17 amino acids. Per the germline V gene, CDR1 is SNHLY and CDR2 is FYNNEI. Trimming left V 6 bases short and J 0 bases short, with 17 bases between. CDR3 loop: CASSRGRDISTNEKLFF. In DNA, the CDR3 is TGTGCCAGCAGCCGGGGCAGGGACATATCAACTAATGAAAAACTGTTTTTT.

The chain joins TRBV5-4 to TRBJ1-1; D not resolved. CDR1 is SGHNT and CDR2 is YYREEE in the germline V gene (reference sequence). The CDR3 has 13 amino acids. The V end lost 3 bases, the J end lost 2 bases, and 8 bases lay between the germline ends. The CDR3: CASSWEANTEAFF. The CDR3 nucleotides read TGTGCCAGCAGCTGGGAGGCCAACACTGAAGCTTTCTTT.

The chain carries TRBV6-5 and TRBJ1-3; no clear D. The CDR3 sequence is 15 residues long. Trimming left V 6 bases short and J 1 base short, with 13 bases between. The germline V gene encodes CDR1 MNHEY and CDR2 SVGAGI. For the CDR3, the DNA is TGTGCCAGCAGGCCTCCGGGGAGGTCTGGAAACACCATATATTTT. Its translation is CASRPPGRSGNTIYF.

The V and J genes are TRBV6-4 and TRBJ1-2; D is possibly TRBD1 (5 bases). Trimming pared 6 bases from V and 4 bases from J, leaving 18 bases between. Germline-derived CDR1 and CDR2 are MRHNA and SNTAGT. The CDR3 has 15 residues. The CDR3 DNA follows: TGTGCCAGCAGCGAAGCCTCGGGGGAAGTCTATGGCTACACCTTC. Its protein product is CASSEASGEVYGYTF.

The rearrangement links TRBV18 to TRBJ2-6; D is undetermined. The CDR3 has 18 amino acids. V was shortened by 4 bases and J by 0 bases, with 16 bases between the two germline ends. Looked up from germline, CDR1 is KGHSH and CDR2 is LQKENI. The CDR3 DNA reads TGTGCCAGCTCACTTTCAACAGACCCATTCTCTGGGGCCAACGTCCTGACTTTC. Its translation is CASSLSTDPFSGANVLTF.

This clone came up once. Compared with germline, one end of the junction differs, possibly owing to a read error. The V call is TRBV9, the J call TRBJ2-6; TRBD2 matches at 9 bases. This CDR3 has 16 amino acids. Germline V gene data show CDR1 as SGDLS and CDR2 as YYNGEE. CDR3 bases: TGTGCCCGCAGCATCGGCGGGGGGGACGGGGCCAACGTCCTGACTTTC. It specifies CARSIGGGDGANVLTF.

V gene TRBV10-3 combines with J gene TRBJ2-2, with TRBD2 matching 7 bases. V trimming: 1 base; J trimming: 3 bases; junction bases outside the gene matches: 8. This CDR3 is built from 17 residues. The germline V gene has CDR1 ENHRY and CDR2 SYGVKD. CDR3 sequence (DNA): TGTGCCATCAGTGAGTACGCGACTAGCAGAGACACCGGGGAGCTGTTTTTT. Protein sequence: CAISEYATSRDTGELFF.

The V and J genes are TRBV6-1 and TRBJ2-1; perhaps TRBD2 as D (6 bases). The V gene's germline CDR1 is MNHNS and CDR2 SASEGT. This CDR3 has 14 residues. Trimming shortened V by 1 base and J by 8 bases, and 12 bases separated the two germline ends. CDR3 nucleotide sequence: TGTGCCAGCAGTGAAGGTTTGCGGGGCGATGAGCAGTTCTTC. The encoded protein is CASSEGLRGDEQFF.

The chain links TRBV7-2 to TRBJ2-7; D ambiguous. Per the germline V gene, CDR1 is SGHTA and CDR2 is FQGNSA. Trimming removed 2 bases from V and 3 bases from J, with 8 bases in between. The CDR3 consists of 13 residues. Here the CDR3 reads CASSLYRNYEQYF. CDR3 in DNA: TGTGCCAGCAGCTTATACAGAAACTACGAGCAGTACTTC.

The rearrangement uses TRBV7-8 and TRBJ2-1, with 7 bases lining up with TRBD1. The ends lost 4 bases at V and 10 bases at J; junction bases unmatched: 13. The CDR3 sequence is 15 residues long. Germline loops: CDR1 SGHVS, CDR2 FQNEAQ. The CDR3 nucleotides read TGTGCCAGCAGCTCCAAGGACAGGTATCGGCTGGAGCAGTTCTTC. Translation gives CASSSKDRYRLEQFF.

This chain connects TRBV30 to TRBJ2-5; D call uncertain. The CDR3 loop spans 15 amino acids. Per germline, CDR1 GTSNPN and CDR2 SVGIG (reference sequence). Trimming left V 2 bases short and J 5 bases short, with 18 bases between. CDR3 bases: TGTGCCTGGAGTCCTCCGGGTCCCTTAAGGGAGACCCAGTACTTC. Residues: CAWSPPGPLRETQYF.

This rearrangement joins TRBV27 to TRBJ2-5, with TRBD1 as a possible D gene (5 bases). Germline values: CDR1 MNHEY, CDR2 SMNVEV (reference sequence). The CDR3 has 16 residues. The V and J ends lost 4 bases and 1 base respectively, with 16 bases between them. The CDR3 nucleotides are TGTGCCAGCAGTTCCCACAGCAAAGGGGCCCAAGAGACCCAGTACTTC. It specifies CASSSHSKGAQETQYF.

The chain combines TRBV30 with TRBJ1-6; maybe TRBD1 (5 bases). CDR1 and CDR2 (germline): GTSNPN, SVGIG (reference sequence). Deletions cut 3 bases from V and 0 bases from J, with 6 bases between. This CDR3 has 14 residues. CDR3 coding DNA: TGTGCCTGGAGGGGGGGCTCCTATAATTCACCCCTCCACTTT. This translates into CAWRGGSYNSPLHF.